This T cell receptor (beta chain) was captured by sequencing in a study of naive and memory T cell subsets. General study results and limits: Clonotypes are single alpha or beta chains, not paired receptors. Over 95% of naive TCR sequences appeared only once after error correction, unlike memory subsets.

An equimolar mix of two oligonucleotides served as the beta constant-region primer for TRBC1 and TRBC2. TCRdb reanalysed the UMI-ligation and nested PCR reads using MiXCR and keeps one entry per CDR3 protein. The top ten hold roughly 1.6% of the sample, which has under 100,000 distinct CDR3 sequences, 7% to 7.5% seen once. With regard to this clonotype: Antigen unknown.

Trimming removed 2 bases at V and 1 base at J, with 12 bases between. The CDR3 has 15 amino acids. Germline CDR1 GTSNPN, CDR2 SVGIG (reference sequence). Sequential positive selection took CD4 T cells first, then CD8 T cells. The genes are TRBV30 and TRBJ2-4; weak D call: TRBD2 (5 bases). The sample was central memory CD4+ T cells from blood. The clonotype was recovered from a human donor in good health. The CDR3 protein is CAWSLAFGAKNIQYF. The CDR3 bases are TGTGCCTGGAGTCTAGCCTTCGGGGCCAAAAACATTCAGTACTTC. Looking up the rest from reference TRBV30 and TRBJ2-4 gives the full variable domain: SQTIHQWPATLVQPVGSPLSLECTVEGTSNPNLYWYRQAAGRGLQLLFYSVGIGQISSEVPQNLSASRPQDRQFILSSKKLLLSDSGFYLCAWSLAFGAKNIQYFGAGTRLSVL.